This T cell receptor beta chain was recorded in a study of shared clonotypes between healthy human individuals. Running of the assay took place at deep level. Here immunoSEQ multiplex PCR was the method, and the copy in TCRdb shows in-frame clones only, minus some. The repertoire holds roughly 1,100,000 clones, with about 77% as singletons. Trimming took off 3 bases at V and 8 bases at J, with 11 bases between the two ends. CDR3 length: 12 residues. Germline V CDR1 and CDR2: SGDLS, YYNGEE. Findings and limits, study-wide: Naive subsets typically showed greater estimated richness than memory subsets. In this cohort, only blood was sampled, and tissue repertoires likely differ. Expectations were that clonotype sharing among donors would be affected by sequencing depth.

As for this clone: The antigen remains unidentified.

Sequencing was done on a sample of memory CD4+ T cells sorted from blood. The subset: CD45RA-negative fraction. The clonotype comes from a man aged 18 to 30 in good health. This chain links TRBV9 with TRBJ1-1; possibly TRBD1 for D (5 bases). The CDR3 DNA follows: TGTGCCAGCAGCGGCAGGGTAGGGGAAGCTTTCTTT. Translation gives CASSGRVGEAFF.